The clone carrying this T cell receptor beta chain appeared many times. These data belong to a study of early T cells in non-severe SARS-CoV-2 infection. Looking at the study overall: Bulk RNA taken from unsorted whole blood was sequenced, leaving chains unpaired.

CDR1 is DFQATT, CDR2 SNEGSKA, per germline (reference sequence). The CDR3 length is 12 residues. With 1 base removed from V and 6 bases from J, the gap between germline ends came to 10 bases. Each CDR3 protein gets one entry after TCRdb re-called the 5' RACE reads with MiXCR. This sample yields some 29,000 distinct CDR3 sequences, of which about 5.7% are seen a single time; almost 6% belongs to the top ten. The source of this sequence is an adult who was a healthcare worker with PCR-confirmed SARS-CoV-2 infection or an uninfected control (not recorded which). This chain joins TRBV20-1 and TRBJ2-7; either TRBD1 or TRBD2 may supply D (5 bases each). The sequenced sample consisted of whole blood. The DNA of the CDR3 is TGCAGTGCTAGAGCGACGGGGCGCGAGCAGTACTTC. Its translation: CSARATGREQYF.